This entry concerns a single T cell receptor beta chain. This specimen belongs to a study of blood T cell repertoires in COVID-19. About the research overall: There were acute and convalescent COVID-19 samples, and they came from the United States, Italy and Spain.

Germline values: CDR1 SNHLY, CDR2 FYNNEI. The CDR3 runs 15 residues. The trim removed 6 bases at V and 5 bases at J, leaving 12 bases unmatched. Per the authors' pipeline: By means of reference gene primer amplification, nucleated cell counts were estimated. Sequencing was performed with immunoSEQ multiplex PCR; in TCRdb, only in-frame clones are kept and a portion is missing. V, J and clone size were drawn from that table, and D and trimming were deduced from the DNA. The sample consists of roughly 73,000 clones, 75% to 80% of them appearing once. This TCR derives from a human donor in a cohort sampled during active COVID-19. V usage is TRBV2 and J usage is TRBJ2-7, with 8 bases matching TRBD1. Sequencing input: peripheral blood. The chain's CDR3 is CASRADRDEFHEQYF. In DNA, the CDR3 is TGTGCCAGCAGGGCGGACAGGGACGAGTTTCACGAGCAGTACTTC.